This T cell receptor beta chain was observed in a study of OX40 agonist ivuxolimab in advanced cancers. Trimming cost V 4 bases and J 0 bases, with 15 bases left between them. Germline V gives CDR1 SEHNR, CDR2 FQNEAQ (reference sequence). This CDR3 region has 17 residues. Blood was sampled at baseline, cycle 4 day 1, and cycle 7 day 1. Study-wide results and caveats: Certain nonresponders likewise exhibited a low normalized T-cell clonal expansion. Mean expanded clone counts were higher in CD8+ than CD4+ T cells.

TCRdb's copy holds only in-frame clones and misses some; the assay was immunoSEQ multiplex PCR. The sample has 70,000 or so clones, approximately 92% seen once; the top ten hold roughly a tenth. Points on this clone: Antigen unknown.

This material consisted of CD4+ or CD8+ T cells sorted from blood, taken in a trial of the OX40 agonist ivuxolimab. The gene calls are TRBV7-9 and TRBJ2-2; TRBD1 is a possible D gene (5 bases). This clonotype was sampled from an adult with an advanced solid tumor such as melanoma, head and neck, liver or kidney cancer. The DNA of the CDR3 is TGTGCCAGCAGCTGGGGCGGTTACGGTGCGAACACCGGGGAGCTGTTTTTT. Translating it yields CASSWGGYGANTGELFF.